Listed below are T cell receptor beta chains from one sample, sequenced in a study of long-term antiretroviral therapy in people with HIV. Clones were read by immunoSEQ multiplex PCR, and TCRdb kept only the in-frame ones, dropping some. This sample yields some 28,000 clones, of which just under 95% are seen a single time; 2.5% to 3.5% belongs to the top ten. The sequenced sample was unsorted PBMCs, obtained 5.3 years after starting antiretroviral therapy. The origin of the receptors is a man aged 45 to 65 with HIV. Each CDR3 is given with its conserved first and last residue. D genes are given only for firm matches. Only some rows state a clone size, as once, few, many or a class for expanded clones.

size	V	D	J	CDR3	DNA
NA	TRBV11-2	NA	TRBJ2-7	CASSHTGLPYEQYF	TGTGCCAGCAGCCACACTGGACTCCCCTACGAGCAGTACTTC
NA	TRBV28	NA	TRBJ2-1	CASSPPEGHEQFF	TGTGCCAGCAGTCCCCCCGAGGGGCATGAGCAGTTCTTC
NA	TRBV4-2	NA	TRBJ1-5	CASRSTSTGNQPQHF	TGTGCCAGCAGGTCGACTAGTACGGGCAATCAGCCCCAGCATTTT
NA	TRBV6-6	NA	TRBJ1-3	CASTDQGTGNTIYF	TGTGCCAGCACCGATCAGGGGACTGGAAACACCATATATTTT
NA	TRBV30	TRBD1	TRBJ1-2	CAWRPPGTGVASYGYTF	TGTGCCTGGAGACCCCCGGGGACAGGGGTTGCCTCCTATGGCTACACCTTC
NA	TRBV27	NA	TRBJ1-2	CASSSSIGSNYGYTF	TGTGCCAGCAGTTCGTCAATCGGATCTAACTATGGCTACACCTTC
NA	TRBV5-1	TRBD2	TRBJ2-3	CASSLGLAGGTDTQYF	TGCGCCAGCAGCTTGGGTCTAGCGGGGGGCACAGATACGCAGTATTTT
NA	TRBV2	TRBD1	TRBJ1-2	CASFGDRPNYGYTF	TGTGCCAGCTTTGGGGACAGGCCTAACTATGGCTACACCTTC
NA	TRBV5-4	TRBD2	TRBJ2-3	CASSLKLAGGTDTQYF	TGTGCCAGCAGCTTGAAACTAGCGGGGGGCACAGATACGCAGTATTTT
NA	TRBV29-1	NA	TRBJ2-3	CSVTGGRGSTDTQYF	TGCAGCGTTACCGGGGGTCGGGGTAGCACAGATACGCAGTATTTT
NA	TRBV4-2	TRBD1	TRBJ1-1	CASSHPDRGMNTEAFF	TGTGCCAGCAGCCACCCGGACAGGGGAATGAACACTGAAGCTTTCTTT
NA	TRBV2	NA	TRBJ1-3	CASRAGGTGAGNTIYF	TGTGCCAGCAGGGCTGGGGGAACGGGAGCTGGAAACACCATATATTTT
once	TRBV25-1	TRBD2	TRBJ2-3	CASSTPAGGRDTQYF	TGTGCCAGCAGCACGCCTGCGGGGGGGCGCGATACGCAGTATTTT
NA	TRBV7-2	NA	TRBJ2-7	CASSLGGPYEQYF	TGTGCCAGCAGCTTAGGGGGGCCTTACGAGCAGTACTTC
NA	TRBV28	TRBD1	TRBJ2-2	CASRARGLGELFF	TGTGCCAGTAGGGCCAGGGGGCTCGGGGAGCTGTTTTTT
NA	TRBV9	NA	TRBJ2-1	CASSVSRGYNEQFF	TGTGCCAGCAGCGTCAGCCGCGGTTACAATGAGCAGTTCTTC